This T cell receptor beta chain was identified in a study of blood T cells in healthy people across ages. Each donor was a healthy Caucasian individual from Russia, aged about 6 to 95. This clonotype has only a few counts. Germline CDR1 reads SGHDN; CDR2 reads FVKESK. The CDR3 is 15 residues long. The ends lost 3 bases at V and 8 bases at J; junction bases unmatched: 8. A second PCR of about 7 to 12 cycles used a sample-barcoded 5' primer and a J-beta primer mix. Each of the cDNA molecules was tagged by a template-switch adaptor with 12 random nucleotides. Every sample gave at least 2.5 million paired-end reads containing CDR3. A single record per CDR3 protein comes from TCRdb applying MiXCR to the 5' RACE reads. The sample lists 700,000 to 900,000 distinct CDR3 sequences, about 48% occurring once.

This sequence was found in a man older than 75 in good health. The sequenced sample consisted of blood. The genes are TRBV14 and TRBJ1-4; TRBD1 aligns across 8 bases. The CDR3 reads CASSQRTGLSEKLFF. The CDR3 region has the DNA TGTGCCAGCAGCCAGCGGACAGGGCTCTCAGAAAAACTGTTTTTT.